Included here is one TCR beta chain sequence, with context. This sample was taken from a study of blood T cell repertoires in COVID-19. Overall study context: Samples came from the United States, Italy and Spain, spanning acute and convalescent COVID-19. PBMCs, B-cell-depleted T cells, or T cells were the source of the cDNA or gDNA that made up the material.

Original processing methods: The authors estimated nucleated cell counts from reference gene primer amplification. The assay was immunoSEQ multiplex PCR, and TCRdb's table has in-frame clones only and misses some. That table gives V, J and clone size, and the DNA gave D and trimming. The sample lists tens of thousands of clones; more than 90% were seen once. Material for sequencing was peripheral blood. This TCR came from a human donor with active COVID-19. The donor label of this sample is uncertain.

This CDR3 is CASSTGQGVYEQYF. CDR3 nucleotides: TGTGCCAGTAGTACGGGACAGGGGGTATACGAGCAGTACTTC. The genes are TRBV19 and TRBJ2-7, with 11 nucleotides matching TRBD1. J lost 4 bases, V lost 4 bases, and 3 bases had no gene match. Germline V gene lookup returns CDR1 LNHDA and CDR2 SQIVND (reference sequence). The CDR3 extends over 14 amino acids.